These T cell receptor beta chains were read from a single sample in a study of cytomegalovirus exposure and HLA in healthy donors. Assay: immunoSEQ multiplex PCR; the TCRdb copy retains only in-frame clones and omits some. The sample holds 210,000 or so clones, over 70% seen once. Specimen: PBMCs. The receptors here all came from a boy between 2 and 10 years old in good health and CMV-seronegative. Each CDR3 is given without its conserved first and last residue.

TRBJ1-1	TRBV2	ASSRDSGLGTEAF
TRBJ2-5	TRBV6-6	ASTSSDSETQY
TRBJ1-2	TRBV30	AWRGGPGTTNYGYT
TRBJ2-6	TRBV19	ASSIGGYSGANVLT
TRBJ1-3	TRBV6-4	ASRATGTGNTIY
TRBJ2-7	TRBV5-1	ASSRDSGRGSYEQY
TRBJ1-1	TRBV19	ASSISDRGNTEAF
TRBJ1-1	TRBV6-1	ASSVDRGHTEAF
TRBJ2-7	TRBV19	ASSFSGTSGRGYEQY
TRBJ2-1	TRBV5-6	ASSRQTSGKPF